This T cell receptor beta chain came from a study of shared clonotypes between healthy human individuals. The CDR3 contains 13 residues. Germline V gene sequence: CDR1 MGHDK, CDR2 SYGVNS. With 6 bases clipped from V and 2 bases from J, the junction kept 3 bases outside the gene matches. This clone was found many times. The deep-level immunoSEQ assay was used. Generated by immunoSEQ multiplex PCR, the TCRdb table keeps only in-frame clones and is missing some. In the table there are about a million clones, about 80% of which are singletons. The chain is built from TRBV25-1 and TRBJ2-7, with TRBD2 matching 8 bases. Sequences were obtained from memory CD4+ T cells from PBMCs. Subset given: CD45RA-negative fraction. The TCR comes from a man between 18 and 29 years old in good health. Some clones in this sample may be carry-over from other donors' samples. This CDR3 is CASRRAGAYEQYF. For the CDR3, the DNA is TGTGCCAGCAGACGAGCGGGAGCCTACGAGCAGTACTTC.